This TCR beta chain was sequenced in a study of control samples from healthy donors and cancer patients. CDR3 length: 13 amino acids. Germline V gene lookup returns CDR1 MGHDK and CDR2 SYGVNS. Trimming stripped 1 base from V and 1 base from J, with 4 bases between. Using immunoSEQ multiplex PCR, the repertoire was profiled, and TCRdb retains in-frame clones only, with some absent. The sample has 70,000 or so clones, 85% to 90% seen once. The TCR sequence derives from a man aged 55 to 70 with lung cancer. The chain has TRBV25-1 and TRBJ1-1; D call uncertain. Sequences were obtained from PBMCs. The CDR3 here is CASSELTNTEAFF. The CDR3 DNA reads as TGTGCCAGCAGTGAATTAACGAACACTGAAGCTTTCTTT.